Presented here are 32 T cell receptor beta chains from one specimen sequenced in a study of shared clonotypes between healthy human individuals. This table comes from immunoSEQ multiplex PCR, and its TCRdb copy is limited to in-frame clones, with some not included. The sample holds about 2.5 million clones, about 90% seen once. The sample was naive CD4+ T cells from PBMCs. This sample's subset: CD45RA+ positively selected. The receptors here all came from a man between 18 and 35 years old in good health. Some clones in this sample may be carry-over from other donors' samples.

This chain uses TRBV19 with TRBJ2-1, with TRBD1 matching 7 bases. The ends lost 4 bases at V and 1 base at J; junction bases unmatched: 7. CDR1 is LNHDA, CDR2 SQIVND, per germline (reference sequence). The CDR3 spans 16 residues. In nucleotides, the CDR3 is TGTGCCAGTAGTACGCTACGACAGGGATCCTACAATGAGCAGTTCTTC. Protein product: CASSTLRQGSYNEQFF.

Here the CDR3 DNA reads TGTGCCAGCAGCTTAGTAGGGGCGTCCTACAATGAGCAGTTCTTC. This encodes CASSLVGASYNEQFF. The chain combines TRBV11-1 with TRBJ2-1; tentatively, D is TRBD1 (5 bases). The V gene lost 1 base and the J gene lost 1 base, with 8 bases spanning the gap. This CDR3 comprises 15 residues. Per germline, CDR1 SGHAT and CDR2 FQDESV (reference sequence).

Points on this clone: This same CDR3 is encoded by further DNA sequences in the sample. The V and J genes are TRBV5-1 and TRBJ1-5, with TRBD1 identical over 9 bases. The V gene end was trimmed by 4 bases and the J gene end by 4 bases; junction bases not matched to a gene: 3. The germline gives CDR1 SGHRS, CDR2 YFSETQ. This CDR3 has 14 amino acids. In DNA form, the CDR3 reads TGCGCCAGCAGCCCAGGGACAGGGAATCAGCCCCAGCATTTT. The encoded protein is CASSPGTGNQPQHF.

This sequence joins TRBV28 and TRBJ2-7; D is undetermined. Trimming shortened V by 3 bases and J by 0 bases, and 12 bases separated the two germline ends. The CDR3 spans 15 residues. Germline V gene sequence: CDR1 MDHEN, CDR2 SYDVKM. Written as DNA, the CDR3 is TGTGCCAGCAGTTTGACATCCCCCGGCTCCTACGAGCAGTACTTC. Translation: CASSLTSPGSYEQYF.

In its sample, this clone was seen a few times. J is TRBJ1-1 and V is TRBV18; no reliable D call. In germline, CDR1 is KGHSH, CDR2 LQKENI. There are 14 residues in the CDR3. Trimming pared 0 bases from V and 7 bases from J, leaving 12 bases between. The DNA for the CDR3 is TGTGCCAGCTCACCACCGAATCAGTACGTTGAAGCTTTCTTT. Its protein is CASSPPNQYVEAFF.

This sequence joins TRBV7-9 and TRBJ2-5, with D maybe TRBD2 (5 bases). The V and J ends lost 1 base and 6 bases respectively, with 12 bases between them. The CDR3 is made up of 14 amino acids. Germline V gene sequence: CDR1 SEHNR, CDR2 FQNEAQ (reference sequence). The CDR3 loop reads CASSLDTGRQTQYF. The CDR3 bases are TGTGCCAGCAGCTTAGACACGGGGAGACAGACCCAGTACTTC. The full variable domain, with the rest looked up from reference TRBV7-9 and TRBJ2-5, is DTGVSQNPRHKITKRGQNVTFRCDPISEHNRLYWYRQTLGQGPEFLTYFQNEAQLEKSRLLSDRFSAERPKGSFSTLEIQRTEQGDSAMYLCASSLDTGRQTQYFGPGTRLLVL.

V and J are TRBV28 and TRBJ2-3; D remains unclear. V lost 5 bases to trimming and J lost 0 bases, with 9 bases between them. The CDR3 length is 14 residues. The V gene's germline CDR1 is MDHEN and CDR2 SYDVKM. DNA for the CDR3: TGTGCCAGCAGTCCCGGAGACAGCACAGATACGCAGTATTTT. Translating it yields CASSPGDSTDTQYF. The full variable domain, in which reference TRBV28 and TRBJ2-3 provide the parts outside the CDR3, is DVKVTQSSRYLVKRTGEKVFLECVQDMDHENMFWYRQDPGLGLRLIYFSYDVKMKEKGDIPEGYSVSREKKERFSLILESASTNQTSMYLCASSPGDSTDTQYFGPGTRLTVL.

CDR3 bases: TGCAGCGTCCAGACTAGCGGGAGGGCCCGGGAGACCCAGTACTTC. It specifies CSVQTSGRARETQYF. The chain recombines TRBV29-1 with TRBJ2-5; 14 positions agree with TRBD2. CDR1 is SQVTM and CDR2 is ANQGSEA in the germline V gene. The CDR3 is 15 amino acids. V lost 6 bases, J lost 5 bases, and 8 bases stayed unmatched. The variable domain in full, completed from reference TRBV29-1 and TRBJ2-5, reads SAVISQKPSRDICQRGTSLTIQCQVDSQVTMMFWYRQQPGQSLTLIATANQGSEATYESGFVIDKFPISRPNLTFSTLTVSNMSPEDSSIYLCSVQTSGRARETQYFGPGTRLLVL.

J is TRBJ2-7 and V is TRBV5-4; a weak D match, TRBD2 (5 bases). The CDR3 runs to 14 residues. Per the germline V gene, CDR1 is SGHNT and CDR2 is YYREEE (reference sequence). Trimming took off 4 bases at V and 1 base at J, with 12 bases between the two ends. CDR3 coding DNA: TGTGCCAGCAGCAGTGGGAGTTCTTCCTACGAGCAGTACTTC. Its translation: CASSSGSSSYEQYF.

In DNA form, the CDR3 reads TGTGCCAGCTCGGGACAGAGATCTAGCGGGAGTTTCTTAGGCTCCTACAATGAGCAGTTCTTC. This translates into CASSGQRSSGSFLGSYNEQFF. J is TRBJ2-1 and V is TRBV2; 10 bases are a match to TRBD2. The CDR3 spans 21 residues. Per germline, CDR1 SNHLY and CDR2 FYNNEI. The ends lost 8 bases at V and 0 bases at J; junction bases unmatched: 22.

This rearrangement joins TRBV14 to TRBJ1-1; D gene ambiguous. V lost 1 base to trimming and J lost 1 base, with 4 bases between them. The CDR3 totals 13 residues. Germline assignment: CDR1 SGHDN and CDR2 FVKESK. Here the CDR3 DNA reads TGTGCCAGCAGCCAAGGGACGAACACTGAAGCTTTCTTT. Translated, it gives CASSQGTNTEAFF.

The V call is TRBV5-1, the J call TRBJ2-6, with 9 bases identical to TRBD1. Trimming cost V 5 bases and J 2 bases; bases outside gene matches: 5. This CDR3 comprises 16 residues. Germline V lookup: CDR1 SGHRS, CDR2 YFSETQ. The DNA for the CDR3 is TGCGCCAGCAGATCCGGGACAGGGCCTGGGGCCAACGTCCTGACTTTC. Translation gives CASRSGTGPGANVLTF.

The V and J genes are TRBV5-1 and TRBJ1-5; D unresolved. Trimming removed 4 bases at V and 4 bases at J, with 9 bases between. The CDR3 sequence is 13 residues long. The germline CDR1 and CDR2 sequences are SGHRS and YFSETQ. This chain's CDR3 is CASSQDGNQPQHF. CDR3 coding DNA: TGCGCCAGCAGCCAGGACGGGAATCAGCCCCAGCATTTT.

The sample holds a few counts of this clone. The chain is built from TRBV28 and TRBJ2-2; tentative D call: TRBD1 (6 bases). There are 12 residues in the CDR3. Trimming removed 9 bases at V and 5 bases at J, with 10 bases between. The V gene's germline CDR1 is MDHEN and CDR2 SYDVKM. The CDR3 region is CASGQPTGELFF. The CDR3 DNA reads TGTGCCAGTGGACAGCCGACCGGGGAGCTGTTTTTT.

The chain links TRBV10-1 to TRBJ2-5; 7 bases agree with TRBD1. Germline V CDR1 and CDR2: WNHNN, SYGVQD (reference sequence). J lost 4 bases, V lost 3 bases, and 11 bases had no gene match. The CDR3 is made up of 16 amino acids. This CDR3 reads CASSEIPQGNRETQYF. The CDR3 DNA reads as TGCGCCAGCAGTGAAATCCCACAGGGGAATCGAGAGACCCAGTACTTC.

CDR3 sequence (DNA): TGTGCCAGCAGCCAAGTTGCCAGGGGCACTGAAGCTTTCTTT. The encoded protein is CASSQVARGTEAFF. V usage is TRBV4-2 and J usage is TRBJ1-1; tentatively, D is TRBD1 (6 bases). Trimming took 1 base from V and 4 from J, leaving 10 bases between them. Germline CDR1 and CDR2: LGHNA and YNFKEQ. The CDR3 totals 14 residues.

The V and J genes are TRBV5-4 and TRBJ2-5; D remains ambiguous. The germline gives CDR1 SGHNT, CDR2 YYREEE (reference sequence). V gave up 0 bases and J gave up 1 base, with 10 bases separating them. The CDR3 covers 15 residues. The CDR3 nucleotides are TGTGCCAGCAGCTTGGTCGGCGCCCGCCAAGAGACCCAGTACTTC. Translating gives CASSLVGARQETQYF.

Concerning this clone itself: The same CDR3 can be traced to other DNA sequences in this sample. This chain connects TRBV5-6 to TRBJ2-2; D is possibly TRBD1 (5 bases). The CDR3 spans 15 residues. In germline, CDR1 is SGHDT, CDR2 YYEEEE. V was pared by 1 base and J by 0 bases, with 7 bases between. This CDR3 is CASSLTGANTGELFF. CDR3 sequence (DNA): TGTGCCAGCAGCTTGACAGGTGCGAACACCGGGGAGCTGTTTTTT.

The CDR3 reads CASSPRLSNTEAFF. CDR3 in DNA: TGTGCCAGCAGTCCACGTTTATCGAACACTGAAGCTTTCTTT. The J gene is TRBJ1-1, the V gene TRBV6-1; D is unclear. The V gene's germline CDR1 is MNHNS and CDR2 SASEGT. This CDR3 spans 14 amino acids. Trimming cost V 5 bases and J 1 base, with 11 bases left between them.

The chain combines TRBV5-1 with TRBJ1-2, with D perhaps matching TRBD1 (5 bases). Germline V lookup: CDR1 SGHRS, CDR2 YFSETQ. Between the trimmed V and J ends, which lost 0 bases and 7 bases, there was a span of 16 bases. CDR3 size: 15 residues. This CDR3 is CASSLEFQGAGGYTF. Written as DNA, the CDR3 is TGCGCCAGCAGCTTGGAGTTTCAGGGCGCGGGTGGCTACACCTTC.

This chain connects TRBV7-8 to TRBJ2-1; D unresolved. CDR3 length: 15 amino acids. Looked up from germline, CDR1 is SGHVS and CDR2 is FQNEAQ. Trimming shortened V by 2 bases and J by 4 bases, and 12 bases separated the two germline ends. The CDR3 loop reads CASSLREFLYNEQFF. The CDR3 nucleotides are TGTGCCAGCAGCTTACGTGAGTTTCTATACAATGAGCAGTTCTTC. The whole variable domain, filled in from reference TRBV7-8 and TRBJ2-1, reads GAGVSQSPRYKVAKRGQDVALRCDPISGHVSLFWYQQALGQGPEFLTYFQNEAQLDKSGLPSDRFFAERPEGSVSTLKIQRTQQEDSAVYLCASSLREFLYNEQFFGPGTRLTVL.

The chain has TRBV19 and TRBJ1-5; no definite D call. The V gene lost 1 base and the J gene lost 1 base, with 11 bases spanning the gap. CDR1 LNHDA and CDR2 SQIVND come from the germline V gene (reference sequence). This CDR3 region has 16 residues. DNA of the CDR3: TGTGCCAGTAGTATAGTCGGCAGATCAAGCAATCAGCCCCAGCATTTT. Translation gives CASSIVGRSSNQPQHF.

The count of this clone is one. The sample holds other DNA sequences that translate to the same CDR3. V usage is TRBV9 and J usage is TRBJ2-7; D is unclear. This CDR3 region has 13 residues. Germline CDR1 SGDLS, CDR2 YYNGEE. The germline V and J ends were trimmed by 2 bases and 0 bases, with 6 bases remaining between them. Written as DNA, the CDR3 is TGTGCCAGCAGCGTCGGTAGCTCCTACGAGCAGTACTTC. Encoded protein: CASSVGSSYEQYF. Combining the CDR3 with reference TRBV9 and TRBJ2-7 gives the whole variable domain DSGVTQTPKHLITATGQRVTLRCSPRSGDLSVYWYQQSLDQGLQFLIQYYNGEERAKGNILERFSAQQFPDLHSELNLSSLELGDSALYFCASSVGSSYEQYFGPGTRLTVT.

The chain combines TRBV28 with TRBJ2-1, with D possibly matching TRBD2 (5 bases). V was cut by 4 bases and J by 8 bases, with 9 bases left in between. The CDR3 length is 12 residues. In germline, CDR1 is MDHEN, CDR2 SYDVKM. The DNA for the CDR3 is TGTGCCAGCAGTTCAAAGCGGTATGAGCAGTTCTTC. Its protein is CASSSKRYEQFF.

This clone showed up just once. The chain joins TRBV6-1 to TRBJ2-7, with TRBD2 identical over 12 bases. This CDR3 contains 15 residues. In germline, CDR1 is MNHNS, CDR2 SASEGT. Trimming cost V 7 bases and J 2 bases; bases outside gene matches: 6. The DNA of the CDR3 is TGTGCCAGCAATCGACTAGCGGGAGACCCCTACGAGCAGTACTTC. Translating it yields CASNRLAGDPYEQYF.

With regard to this clone: This same CDR3 is encoded by further DNA sequences in the sample. This chain uses TRBV9 with TRBJ1-1; D perhaps matches TRBD1 (5 bases). V lost 4 bases, J lost 6 bases, and 10 bases lay in between. Germline CDR1 reads SGDLS; CDR2 reads YYNGEE. The length of the CDR3 is 12 residues. CDR3 DNA: TGTGCCAGCAGCCCTAGAGGGGCTGAAGCTTTCTTT. Translation gives CASSPRGAEAFF. The full variable domain, rest sourced from reference TRBV9 and TRBJ1-1, is DSGVTQTPKHLITATGQRVTLRCSPRSGDLSVYWYQQSLDQGLQFLIQYYNGEERAKGNILERFSAQQFPDLHSELNLSSLELGDSALYFCASSPRGAEAFFGQGTRLTVV.

This clone was recorded only once. The chain carries TRBV6-1 and TRBJ2-7, with TRBD2 identical over 7 bases. The CDR3 runs 18 residues. Germline V CDR1 and CDR2: MNHNS, SASEGT. J was trimmed by 0 bases and V by 1 base; bases with no gene match: 12. CDR3 nucleotide sequence: TGTGCCAGCAGTGAAGTTGTGGCTAGCGGCCGTTTCTCCTACGAGCAGTACTTC. Amino acids: CASSEVVASGRFSYEQYF.

The chain joins TRBV25-1 to TRBJ2-5; D is perhaps TRBD2 (6 bases). Trimming removed 6 bases from V and 2 bases from J, with 13 bases in between. The CDR3 covers 14 residues. Germline V gene data show CDR1 as MGHDK and CDR2 as SYGVNS. The CDR3, as DNA: TGTGCCAGCAGCGAAATTAGCGGACAAGAGACCCAGTACTTC. Translation gives CASSEISGQETQYF.

The gene calls are TRBV18 and TRBJ1-1; unclear D gene. The CDR3 is 12 amino acids. The ends were cut back, 3 bases at V and 7 bases at J, with 9 bases in the middle. CDR1 and CDR2 from the germline V gene are KGHSH and LQKENI. The CDR3 DNA follows: TGTGCCAGCTCACCGGACGGGAATGAAGCTTTCTTT. It codes for CASSPDGNEAFF.

The rearrangement uses TRBV6-5 and TRBJ1-1; D gene unclear. Germline V gene data show CDR1 as MNHEY and CDR2 as SVGAGI. The CDR3 extends over 14 amino acids. V lost 7 bases and J lost 7, with 19 bases in between. CDR3 amino acids: CASTTTGTAREAFF. CDR3 DNA sequence: TGTGCCAGCACCACGACGGGCACGGCCCGTGAAGCTTTCTTT.

The chain links TRBV10-3 to TRBJ1-2; perhaps TRBD1 as D (5 bases). CDR1 is ENHRY and CDR2 is SYGVKD in the germline V gene. CDR3 length: 16 amino acids. Trimming removed 4 bases from V and 3 bases from J, with 18 bases in between. CDR3 protein: CAISVKGPGFDYGYTF. DNA for the CDR3: TGTGCCATCAGTGTTAAGGGGCCGGGCTTTGACTATGGCTACACCTTC.

This chain joins TRBV29-1 and TRBJ2-1; perhaps TRBD2 as D (6 bases). Germline V gene data show CDR1 as SQVTM and CDR2 as ANQGSEA. The ends were cut back, 2 bases at V and 8 bases at J, with 16 bases in the middle. This CDR3 is built from 14 residues. The CDR3 DNA reads TGCAGCGTTGAACCAGCGGCTCGGAGGGATGAGCAGTTCTTC. Its protein product is CSVEPAARRDEQFF.